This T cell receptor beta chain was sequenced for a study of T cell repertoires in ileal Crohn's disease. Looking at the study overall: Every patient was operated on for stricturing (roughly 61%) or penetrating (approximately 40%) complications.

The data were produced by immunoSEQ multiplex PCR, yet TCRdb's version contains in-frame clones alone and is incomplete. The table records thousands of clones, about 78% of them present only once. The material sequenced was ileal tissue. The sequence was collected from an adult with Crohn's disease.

CDR3 sequence: CASSSVGGSKQYF. The CDR3 DNA is TGTGCCAGCAGCTCGGTGGGGGGGAGCAAGCAGTACTTC. J is TRBJ2-7 and V is TRBV5-5, with TRBD2 matching 7 bases. The trim removed 3 bases at V and 8 bases at J, leaving 8 bases unmatched. This CDR3 region has 13 residues. Per germline, CDR1 SGHKS and CDR2 YYEKEE (reference sequence).